This T cell receptor beta chain appears in the sequencing data of a study of response to subunit inactivated influenza vaccine. Study-level points and caveats: A suggestion made by the authors is that each seasonal influenza vaccination recruits few new T cells.

TCRdb re-called the RT-PCR reads through MiXCR, storing one row per CDR3 protein. The repertoire consists of about 500,000 distinct CDR3 sequences, with 13% occurring once and the leading ten covering over 10%. The V gene's germline CDR1 is GTSNPN and CDR2 SVGIG (reference sequence). V was clipped by 4 bases and J by 0 bases, with 4 bases between them. The CDR3 runs to 12 residues. Concerning this clonotype itself: Its specificity is not known.

The receptor was isolated from a man between 45 and 60 years old who received an inactivated influenza vaccine. This chain joins TRBV30 and TRBJ1-3, with unresolved D. The sequenced sample was PBMCs from blood, obtained roughly 46 days after vaccination. The CDR3 bases are TGTGCCTGGACGATCTCTGGAAACACCATATATTTT. Its translation is CAWTISGNTIYF.